The 16 T cell receptor beta chains below come from one sample, sequenced in a study of OX40 agonist ivuxolimab in advanced cancers. TCRdb keeps only in-frame clones here, not all; method: immunoSEQ multiplex PCR. The repertoire holds around 68,000 clones, with around 87% as singletons. The specimen was CD4+ or CD8+ T cells sorted from blood, collected in a trial of the OX40 agonist ivuxolimab. Receptors originate from an adult with an advanced solid tumor such as melanoma, head and neck, liver or kidney cancer.

The chain combines TRBV5-1 with TRBJ1-6; no definite D call. The CDR3 covers 14 residues. The germline CDR1 and CDR2 sequences are SGHRS and YFSETQ. V dropped 4 bases and J dropped 6 bases, with 11 bases sitting between them. Here the CDR3 reads CASSPGRTNSPLHF. CDR3 DNA sequence: TGCGCCAGCAGCCCTGGACGGACTAATTCACCCCTCCACTTT.

This sequence joins TRBV28 and TRBJ1-1, with 8 bases fitting TRBD1. The V gene's germline CDR1 is MDHEN and CDR2 SYDVKM. J gave up 5 bases and V 7 bases, and 6 bases lay outside the gene matches. The CDR3 is 13 residues long. This CDR3 is CASTIQGGTEAFF. The DNA of the CDR3 is TGTGCCAGCACGATACAGGGGGGGACTGAAGCTTTCTTT. Together with reference TRBV28 and TRBJ1-1, the CDR3 gives the full variable domain: DVKVTQSSRYLVKRTGEKVFLECVQDMDHENMFWYRQDPGLGLRLIYFSYDVKMKEKGDIPEGYSVSREKKERFSLILESASTNQTSMYLCASTIQGGTEAFFGQGTRLTVV.

The chain combines TRBV11-2 with TRBJ1-1; TRBD1 might be the D (5 bases). Per the germline V gene, CDR1 is SGHAT and CDR2 is FQNNGV. Between the trimmed V and J ends, which lost 5 bases and 1 base, there was a span of 14 bases. This CDR3 has 15 amino acids. The CDR3, as DNA: TGTGCCAGCAGCCTAATGGGGCGCAGGAACACTGAAGCTTTCTTT. Encoded protein: CASSLMGRRNTEAFF.

The chain recombines TRBV7-9 with TRBJ1-3, with D uncertain. The CDR3 consists of 15 residues. Germline V gene data show CDR1 as SEHNR and CDR2 as FQNEAQ (reference sequence). Trimming removed 5 bases at V and 0 bases at J, with 11 bases between. CDR3 sequence (DNA): TGTGCCAGCAGCAAGGCGGCGGTCTCTGGAAACACCATATATTTT. Protein: CASSKAAVSGNTIYF.

The chain couples TRBV18 to TRBJ2-5; D tentatively reads TRBD1 or TRBD2 (5 bases each). V lost 4 bases to trimming and J lost 5 bases, with 14 bases between them. The CDR3 has 14 residues. Looked up from germline, CDR1 is KGHSH and CDR2 is LQKENI. The CDR3 DNA follows: TGTGCCAGCTCACGAGATTGGGGCGGGGAGACCCAGTACTTC. As protein: CASSRDWGGETQYF.

The J gene is TRBJ2-5, the V gene TRBV27; possibly TRBD2 for D (7 bases). The V and J ends lost 3 bases and 8 bases respectively, with 10 bases between them. The germline V gene encodes CDR1 MNHEY and CDR2 SMNVEV (reference sequence). The CDR3 covers 12 residues. The CDR3 here is CASSFRGGTQYF. The CDR3 region has the DNA TGTGCCAGCAGTTTTAGGGGGGGAACCCAGTACTTC.

The chain joins TRBV19 to TRBJ2-7, with D perhaps matching TRBD1 or TRBD2 (6 bases each). Trimming stripped 5 bases from V and 2 bases from J, with 19 bases between. Germline V gene data show CDR1 as LNHDA and CDR2 as SQIVND (reference sequence). CDR3 size: 16 residues. The CDR3 sequence: CASSPPVGRGAYEQYF. The CDR3 bases are TGTGCCAGTAGTCCGCCTGTGGGAAGGGGGGCCTACGAGCAGTACTTC.

A remark on this clone: Its ends do not fully match the called genes, so a read error is possible. This rearrangement joins TRBV27 to TRBJ1-6; tentatively, D is TRBD1 (5 bases). The CDR3 runs to 15 residues. Germline CDR1 is MNHEY and CDR2 is SMNVEV (reference sequence). CDR3 in amino acids: CASGLGQLGNPPLHF. The CDR3 DNA sequence: TGTGCCAGCGGGCTGGGGCAGTTGGGTAATCCACCCCTCCACTTT.

This clone was seen once. The gene calls are TRBV5-1 and TRBJ2-3; 14 bases line up with TRBD2. Trimming removed 7 bases from V and 0 bases from J; junction bases left unmatched: 7. This CDR3 comprises 17 residues. Germline-derived CDR1 and CDR2 are SGHRS and YFSETQ. The CDR3 nucleotides are TGCGCCAGCTCTCGGACTAGCGGGGGGTCTAGCACAGATACGCAGTATTTT. It codes for CASSRTSGGSSTDTQYF. Combining the CDR3 with reference TRBV5-1 and TRBJ2-3 gives the whole variable domain KAGVTQTPRYLIKTRGQQVTLSCSPISGHRSVSWYQQTPGQGLQFLFEYFSETQRNKGNFPGRFSGRQFSNSRSEMNVSTLELGDSALYLCASSRTSGGSSTDTQYFGPGTRLTVL.

V is TRBV6-1 and J is TRBJ2-7; 8 nucleotides line up with TRBD1. CDR1 and CDR2 from the germline V gene are MNHNS and SASEGT. V dropped 4 bases and J dropped 4; count of bases not matched to a gene: 15. This CDR3 contains 17 residues. The CDR3 protein is CASSVGHRRGLTYEQYF. CDR3 in DNA: TGTGCCAGCAGTGTGGGACACCGCAGGGGGCTCACGTACGAGCAGTACTTC.

The V call is TRBV11-3, the J call TRBJ2-1; a possible D gene is TRBD2 (5 bases). V lost 6 bases and J lost 6, with 18 bases in between. Germline loops: CDR1 SGHNT, CDR2 YENEEA. This CDR3 contains 15 residues. CDR3 DNA sequence: TGTGCCAGCAGTCAACGGGGAACCCTAGGCAATGAGCAGTTCTTC. The encoded protein is CASSQRGTLGNEQFF.

CDR3 residues: CASRRDRDTGELFF. CDR3 sequence (DNA): TGCGCCAGCAGACGGGACAGGGACACCGGGGAGCTGTTTTTT. The genes are TRBV10-1 and TRBJ2-2; 9 bases match TRBD1. This CDR3 is built from 14 residues. Unmatched junction bases numbered 2, after V lost 6 bases and J lost 3 bases. Germline V gene lookup returns CDR1 WNHNN and CDR2 SYGVQD (reference sequence).

The V call is TRBV18, the J call TRBJ2-5; 12 nucleotides line up with TRBD2. The CDR3 is 16 amino acids. Germline CDR1 and CDR2: KGHSH and LQKENI. V dropped 3 bases and J dropped 2; count of bases not matched to a gene: 4. The CDR3 loop is CASSPRLAGGQETQYF. The CDR3 DNA is TGTGCCAGCTCACCGCGGCTAGCGGGGGGGCAAGAGACCCAGTACTTC.

This chain links TRBV18 with TRBJ2-7; 11 bases fit TRBD1. Looked up from germline, CDR1 is KGHSH and CDR2 is LQKENI. The junction had 4 bases not matched to a gene; V was cut back by 3 bases and J by 3 bases. CDR3 length: 15 amino acids. CDR3 coding DNA: TGTGCCAGCTCACCTCCTGGGACAGGGGGCTACGAGCAGTACTTC. It yields the protein CASSPPGTGGYEQYF.

This clone was detected only a few times. This chain links TRBV5-1 with TRBJ2-2, with TRBD2 as a possible D gene (6 bases). V shed 2 bases and J shed 3 bases, with 11 bases lying between them. This CDR3 comprises 15 residues. Germline assignment: CDR1 SGHRS and CDR2 YFSETQ. The CDR3 reads CASSFSREDTGELFF. Written as DNA, the CDR3 is TGCGCCAGCAGCTTTTCCAGGGAGGACACCGGGGAGCTGTTTTTT.

The genes are TRBV29-1 and TRBJ1-2; D is ambiguous. Germline V gene data show CDR1 as SQVTM and CDR2 as ANQGSEA. There are 14 residues in the CDR3. The V end was cut by 0 bases, the J end by 4 bases, with 12 bases between. CDR3: CSVEDRSARYGYTF. The DNA for the CDR3 is TGCAGCGTTGAAGATCGGTCCGCTCGCTATGGCTACACCTTC.